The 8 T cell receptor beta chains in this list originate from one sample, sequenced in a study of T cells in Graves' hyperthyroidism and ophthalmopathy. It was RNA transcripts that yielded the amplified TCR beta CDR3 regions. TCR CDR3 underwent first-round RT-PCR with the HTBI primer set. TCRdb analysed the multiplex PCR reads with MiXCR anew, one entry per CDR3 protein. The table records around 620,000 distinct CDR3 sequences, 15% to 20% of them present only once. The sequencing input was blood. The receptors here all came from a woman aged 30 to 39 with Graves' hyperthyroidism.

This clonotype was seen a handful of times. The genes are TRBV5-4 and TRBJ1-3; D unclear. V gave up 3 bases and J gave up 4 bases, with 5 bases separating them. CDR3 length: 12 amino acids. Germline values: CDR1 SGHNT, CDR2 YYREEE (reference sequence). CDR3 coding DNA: TGTGCCAGCAGCTCCACCGGAAACACCATATATTTT. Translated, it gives CASSSTGNTIYF.

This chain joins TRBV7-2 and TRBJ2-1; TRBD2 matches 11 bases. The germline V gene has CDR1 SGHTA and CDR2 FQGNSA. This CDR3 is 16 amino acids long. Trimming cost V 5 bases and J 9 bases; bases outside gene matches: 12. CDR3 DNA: TGTGCCAGCAGCCTCAGTAGCGGGAGGGCCATCAGTGAGCAGTTCTTC. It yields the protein CASSLSSGRAISEQFF.

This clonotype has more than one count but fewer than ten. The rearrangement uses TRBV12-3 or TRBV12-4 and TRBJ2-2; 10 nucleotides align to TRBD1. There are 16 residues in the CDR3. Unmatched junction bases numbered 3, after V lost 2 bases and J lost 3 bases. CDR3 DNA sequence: TGTGCCAGCAGTTTATCGGACAGGGGGGACACCGGGGAGCTGTTTTTT. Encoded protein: CASSLSDRGDTGELFF.

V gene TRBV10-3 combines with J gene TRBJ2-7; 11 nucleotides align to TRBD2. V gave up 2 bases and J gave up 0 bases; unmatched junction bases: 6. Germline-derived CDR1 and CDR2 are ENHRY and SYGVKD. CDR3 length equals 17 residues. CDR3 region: CAISEASGRLSSYEQYF. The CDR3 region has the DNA TGTGCCATCAGTGAGGCTAGCGGGAGGCTTAGCTCCTACGAGCAGTACTTC.

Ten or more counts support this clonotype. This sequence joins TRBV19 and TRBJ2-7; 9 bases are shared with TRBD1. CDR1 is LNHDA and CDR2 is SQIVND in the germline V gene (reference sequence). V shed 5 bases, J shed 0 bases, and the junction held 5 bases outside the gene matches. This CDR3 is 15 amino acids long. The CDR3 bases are TGTGCCAGTAGTCTAGGACAGGGGTACTCCTACGAGCAGTACTTC. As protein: CASSLGQGYSYEQYF.

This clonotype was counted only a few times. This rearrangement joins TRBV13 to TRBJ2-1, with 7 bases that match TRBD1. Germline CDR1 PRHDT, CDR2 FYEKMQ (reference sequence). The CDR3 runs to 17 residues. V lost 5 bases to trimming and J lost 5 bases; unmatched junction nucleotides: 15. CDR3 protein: CASSLLQGTNINNEQFF. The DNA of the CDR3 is TGTGCCAGCAGCCTTTTACAGGGGACGAACATAAACAATGAGCAGTTCTTC.

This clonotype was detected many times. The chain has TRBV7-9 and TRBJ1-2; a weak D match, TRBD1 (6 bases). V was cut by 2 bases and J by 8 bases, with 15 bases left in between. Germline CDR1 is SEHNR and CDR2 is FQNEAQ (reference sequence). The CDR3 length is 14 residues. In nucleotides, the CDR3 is TGTGCCAGCAGCTTATCTTCCGGGACACTCGGCTACACCTTC. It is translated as CASSLSSGTLGYTF. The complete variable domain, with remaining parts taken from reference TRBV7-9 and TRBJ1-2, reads DTGVSQNPRHKITKRGQNVTFRCDPISEHNRLYWYRQTLGQGPEFLTYFQNEAQLEKSRLLSDRFSAERPKGSFSTLEIQRTEQGDSAMYLCASSLSSGTLGYTFGSGTRLTVV.

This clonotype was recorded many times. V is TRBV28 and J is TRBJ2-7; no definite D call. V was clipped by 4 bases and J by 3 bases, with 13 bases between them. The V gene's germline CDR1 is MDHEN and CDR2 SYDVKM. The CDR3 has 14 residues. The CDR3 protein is CASSSTGPFYEQYF. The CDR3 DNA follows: TGTGCCAGCAGTTCGACCGGACCCTTCTACGAGCAGTACTTC.